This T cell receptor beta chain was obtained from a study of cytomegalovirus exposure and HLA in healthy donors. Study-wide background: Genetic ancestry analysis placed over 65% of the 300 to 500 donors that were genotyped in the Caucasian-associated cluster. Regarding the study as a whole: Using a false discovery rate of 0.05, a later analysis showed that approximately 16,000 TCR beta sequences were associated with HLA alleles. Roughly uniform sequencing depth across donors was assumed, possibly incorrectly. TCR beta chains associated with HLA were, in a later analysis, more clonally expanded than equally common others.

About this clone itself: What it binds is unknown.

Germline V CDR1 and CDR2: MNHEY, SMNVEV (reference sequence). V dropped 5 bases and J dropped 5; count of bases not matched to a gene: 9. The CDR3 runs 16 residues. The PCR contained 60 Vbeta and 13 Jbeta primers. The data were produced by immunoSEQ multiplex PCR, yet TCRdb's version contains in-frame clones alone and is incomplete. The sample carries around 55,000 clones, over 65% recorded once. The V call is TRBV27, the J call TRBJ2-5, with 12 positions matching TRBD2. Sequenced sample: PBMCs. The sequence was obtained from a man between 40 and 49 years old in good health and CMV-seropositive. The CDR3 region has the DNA TGTGCCAGCAGTCTTGGACTAGCGGGGTTCGGGGAGACCCAGTACTTC. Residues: CASSLGLAGFGETQYF.